The clone carrying this T cell receptor (beta chain) was detected ten times or more. The data were taken from a study of breast tumors, draining lymph nodes, adjacent tissues. Via MiXCR, TCRdb re-called the multiplex PCR reads, giving one row per CDR3 protein. Of over 15,000 distinct CDR3 sequences listed, 63% are singletons. V lost 2 bases and J 4 bases, leaving 10 bases between the germline ends. Germline lookup yields CDR1 KGHSH and CDR2 LQKENI. CDR3 length equals 14 residues. This TCR was sampled from a female donor with breast cancer. Some clones in this sample may be carry-over from other donors' samples. Sequencing was carried out using tumor-adjacent breast tissue. The chain combines TRBV18 with TRBJ2-3; maybe TRBD2 (5 bases). CDR3 in amino acids: CASSPTLAADTQYF. CDR3 nucleotide sequence: TGTGCCAGCTCACCAACTCTAGCAGCAGATACGCAGTATTTT. Supplemented by reference TRBV18 and TRBJ2-3, the full variable domain reads NAGVMQNPRHLVRRRGQEARLRCSPMKGHSHVYWYRQLPEEGLKFMVYLQKENIIDESGMPKERFSAEFPKEGPSILRIQQVVRGDSAAYFCASSPTLAADTQYFGPGTRLTVL.